A single sample is the source of the 5 T cell receptor beta chains below, sequenced in a study of blood T cell repertoires in COVID-19. Sequencing was performed with immunoSEQ multiplex PCR; in TCRdb, only in-frame clones are kept and a portion is missing. The data hold over 30,000 clones, with about 90% observed a single time. The sequenced sample consisted of peripheral blood. The source is a human donor with active COVID-19. The donor label of this sample is uncertain.

This clone has only a few counts. The chain employs TRBV3-1 (or the pseudogene TRBV3-2) and TRBJ1-5; tentatively, D is TRBD1 (5 bases). V was trimmed by 4 bases and J by 5 bases, leaving 6 bases between them. The germline CDR1 and CDR2 sequences are LGHDT and YNNKEL (reference sequence). The CDR3 runs 12 residues. CDR3 nucleotides: TGTGCCAGCAGCCTCAGGGATCAGCCCCAGCATTTT. Protein sequence: CASSLRDQPQHF.

This chain connects TRBV5-8 to TRBJ1-5; D perhaps matches TRBD1 (6 bases). CDR1 is SGHTS and CDR2 is YDEGEE in the germline V gene. The CDR3 runs to 14 residues. With 2 bases removed from V and 6 bases from J, the gap between germline ends came to 12 bases. This CDR3 is CASSFKGVIQPQHF. The CDR3, as DNA: TGTGCCAGCAGCTTTAAGGGGGTTATTCAGCCCCAGCATTTT.

The V gene is TRBV19, the J gene TRBJ1-2; 10 nucleotides line up with TRBD1. With 5 bases clipped from V and 4 bases from J, the junction kept 4 bases outside the gene matches. Germline CDR1 reads LNHDA; CDR2 reads SQIVND (reference sequence). The CDR3 totals 14 residues. The CDR3 DNA reads TGTGCCAGTAGTCCCCGGACAGGGGGCTATGGCTACACCTTC. This translates into CASSPRTGGYGYTF.

The CDR3 spells CASSSTSGQETQYF. In nucleotides, the CDR3 is TGTGCCAGCAGTTCGACTAGCGGCCAAGAGACCCAGTACTTC. The rearrangement uses TRBV6-5 and TRBJ2-5; 9 bases are a match to TRBD2. CDR1 MNHEY and CDR2 SVGAGI come from the germline V gene. J lost 1 base, V lost 4 bases, and 1 base had no gene match. CDR3 size: 14 residues.

The V gene is TRBV6-2 or TRBV6-3, the J gene TRBJ1-2; 7 nucleotides agree with TRBD1. CDR3 size: 14 residues. Germline CDR1 is MNHEY and CDR2 is SVGEGT. J gave up 3 bases and V 5 bases, and 6 bases lay outside the gene matches. The CDR3 sequence is CASSPAGTDYGYTF. CDR3 nucleotide sequence: TGTGCCAGCAGTCCAGCCGGGACAGACTATGGCTACACCTTC.